This T cell receptor (beta chain) came from a study of memory CD4+ T cells and cytomegalovirus serostatus. Study-level information: This sample comes from healthy Belgian adults, under 10 CMV seropositive, 24 seronegative.

Data came from immunoSEQ multiplex PCR; TCRdb stores just in-frame clones and leaves some out. The table records about 58,000 clones, less than 85% of them present only once. The sort gate was single viable CD3+CD4+CD8-CD45RO+ cells for memory CD4+ T cells. Points on this clone: Antigen: not known.

Study-wide results and caveats: Repertoires predicted CMV serostatus with median bootstrapped AUC of about 0.96.

The CDR3 runs to 16 residues. Germline values: CDR1 MGHRA, CDR2 YSYEKL. V lost 0 bases to trimming and J lost 7 bases, with 16 bases between them. The genes are TRBV4-1 and TRBJ1-5; perhaps TRBD1 as D (6 bases). Sequencing used memory CD4+ T cells from blood. This receptor was taken from an adult in good health and CMV-seronegative. Some clones in this sample may be carry-over from other donors' samples. This CDR3 reads CASSQEFPGEGQPQHF. The CDR3 region has the DNA TGCGCCAGCAGCCAAGAATTTCCAGGGGAAGGACAGCCCCAGCATTTT.